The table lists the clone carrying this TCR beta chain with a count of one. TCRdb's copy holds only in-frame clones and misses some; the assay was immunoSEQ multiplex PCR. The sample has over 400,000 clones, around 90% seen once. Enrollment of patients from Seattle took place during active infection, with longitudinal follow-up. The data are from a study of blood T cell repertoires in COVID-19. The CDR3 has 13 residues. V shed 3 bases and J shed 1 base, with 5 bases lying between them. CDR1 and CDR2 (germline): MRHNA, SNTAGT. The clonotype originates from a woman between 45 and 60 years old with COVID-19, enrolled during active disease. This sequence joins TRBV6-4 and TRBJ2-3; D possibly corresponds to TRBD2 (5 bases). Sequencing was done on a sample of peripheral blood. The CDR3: CASSERGTDTQYF. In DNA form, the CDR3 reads TGTGCCAGCAGTGAGAGGGGCACAGATACGCAGTATTTT.